The 11 T cell receptor beta chains listed next were all sequenced from one sample in a study of blood T cell repertoires in COVID-19. Measured with immunoSEQ multiplex PCR; TCRdb has only the in-frame clones, and not every one. Of a few hundred thousand clones in the sample, around 86% were seen once. Sample: peripheral blood. The origin of the receptors is a woman aged 45-65 years with COVID-19, enrolled during active disease.

The chain uses TRBV6-5 and TRBJ2-5; 11 nucleotides align to TRBD2. Germline V CDR1 and CDR2: MNHEY, SVGAGI. The CDR3 runs 15 residues. V trimming: 6 bases; J trimming: 7 bases; junction bases outside the gene matches: 10. This chain's CDR3 is CASRLGLAGRGTQYF. In DNA form, the CDR3 reads TGTGCCAGCAGACTCGGACTAGCGGGCCGTGGGACCCAGTACTTC.

This clone was observed many times. This chain uses TRBV5-1 with TRBJ1-4; 9 bases fit TRBD1. Germline V CDR1 and CDR2: SGHRS, YFSETQ. The junction had 7 bases not matched to a gene; V was cut back by 2 bases and J by 2 bases. This CDR3 has 17 residues. This CDR3 is CASSLVGTGMTNEKLFF. CDR3 in DNA: TGCGCCAGCAGCTTAGTAGGGACAGGGATGACTAATGAAAAACTGTTTTTT.

This chain joins TRBV28 and TRBJ1-5, with D tentatively TRBD1 (6 bases). This CDR3 is built from 16 residues. Germline CDR1 MDHEN, CDR2 SYDVKM. V lost 4 bases and J 3 bases, leaving 16 bases between the germline ends. The CDR3 DNA reads TGTGCCAGCAGTTGGAACCCCCGGGACAACAATCAGCCCCAGCATTTT. It codes for CASSWNPRDNNQPQHF.

The CDR3 nucleotides read TGTGCCACCAGCAACAGGGCCCGAGAGACCCAGTACTTC. Protein sequence: CATSNRARETQYF. This rearrangement joins TRBV15 to TRBJ2-5; the D gene is possibly TRBD1 (6 bases). V shed 4 bases and J shed 4 bases, with 10 bases lying between them. There are 13 residues in the CDR3. CDR1 is LNHNV and CDR2 is YYDKDF in the germline V gene (reference sequence).

This chain joins TRBV19 and TRBJ2-1; D may be TRBD2 (6 bases). This CDR3 contains 15 residues. V was shortened by 5 bases and J by 7 bases, with 18 bases between the two germline ends. Germline V gene data show CDR1 as LNHDA and CDR2 as SQIVND (reference sequence). The CDR3 loop is CASSRRGSPPNEQFF. The CDR3, as DNA: TGTGCCAGTAGTCGGAGGGGCTCCCCCCCAAATGAGCAGTTCTTC.

The gene calls are TRBV6-5 and TRBJ1-4; 10 bases line up with TRBD1. The CDR3 totals 15 residues. Germline V lookup: CDR1 MNHEY, CDR2 SVGAGI. V gave up 4 bases and J gave up 7 bases; unmatched junction bases: 6. CDR3 residues: CASSSRTGGGEKLFF. In nucleotides, the CDR3 is TGTGCCAGCAGTTCTCGGACAGGGGGAGGTGAAAAACTGTTTTTT.

This clone appeared a single time. The chain employs TRBV5-6 and TRBJ2-7; D gene uncertain. CDR3 length: 14 residues. Trimming pared 0 bases from V and 0 bases from J, leaving 7 bases between. Germline CDR1 and CDR2: SGHDT and YYEEEE. The CDR3 sequence: CASSLGRSSYEQYF. Here the CDR3 DNA reads TGTGCCAGCAGCTTGGGACGGAGCTCCTACGAGCAGTACTTC.

The genes are TRBV6-2 or TRBV6-3 and TRBJ2-1; TRBD2 agrees at 8 bases. Germline V lookup: CDR1 MNHEY, CDR2 SVGEGT. This CDR3 is 13 amino acids long. V gave up 5 bases and J gave up 8 bases; unmatched junction bases: 5. The CDR3 spells CASSLPGGYEQFF. CDR3 nucleotide sequence: TGTGCCAGCAGTCTACCGGGGGGGTATGAGCAGTTCTTC.

The chain links TRBV12-5 to TRBJ1-3; 8 bases map to TRBD1. With V trimmed by 5 bases and J by 7 bases, 7 bases remained unmatched. The germline V gene has CDR1 LGHNT and CDR2 FRNRAP. The CDR3 is made up of 14 amino acids. CDR3 in amino acids: CASGRDRLRNTIYF. Here the CDR3 DNA reads TGTGCTAGTGGTCGGGACAGGTTAAGGAACACCATATATTTT.

The rearrangement uses TRBV19 and TRBJ2-1; 9 bases are a match to TRBD2. CDR3 length: 17 residues. The germline CDR1 and CDR2 sequences are LNHDA and SQIVND (reference sequence). V shed 4 bases, J shed 2 bases, and the junction held 9 bases outside the gene matches. The CDR3 reads CASSTGRGGGAYNEQFF. The CDR3 region has the DNA TGTGCCAGTAGTACCGGGCGTGGCGGGGGGGCCTACAATGAGCAGTTCTTC.

This clone was seen a few times. The CDR3 here is CASRRDLANTGELFF. DNA for the CDR3: TGTGCCAGCAGACGCGATCTCGCGAACACCGGGGAGCTGTTTTTT. The chain joins TRBV7-2 to TRBJ2-2, with D unresolved. This CDR3 comprises 15 residues. Trimming took off 6 bases at V and 0 bases at J, with 11 bases between the two ends. The germline CDR1 and CDR2 sequences are SGHTA and FQGNSA.